This TCR beta chain was recorded in a study of beta chain features in type 1 diabetes (dated by TCRdb to about 2018). Regarding the research as a whole: Mean age, gender distribution, total cell number and subset yield did not differ between patients and healthy donors. Naive and central memory subsets were obtained from all 30 or so donors, but regulatory and stem cell-like memory subsets were isolated from only 8 patients and roughly eight healthy donors. A total of 100 million to 140 million sorted cells were examined across all samples, and the number of cells per subset was strongly correlated with RNA yield. In the study, recently diagnosed type 1 diabetes patients and matched healthy donors were compared on the TCRB repertoires of their sorted circulating CD4+ T cell subsets.

Each donor gave one peripheral blood draw, averaging approximately 0.12 L, which was collected into heparinised tubes. A BD FACSAria II was used to sort naive, central memory, regulatory and stem cell-like memory CD4+ T cells with a panel that included CD45RO, CCR7, CD25, CD127, CD95 and CD27. Purity was above 95% for every sorted population. Right away, PBMCs were isolated by Lymphoprep density gradient centrifugation and were stained directly, with no culture step. So that batch effects would be minimized, each experiment stained and sorted samples in pairs, pairing one healthy donor with one patient. Regarding this clone: Its antigen is currently not known. Base quality data are lacking; no much larger clone is found one base away.

The germline V end is reduced by 0 bases and the J end by 4 bases; junction bases left unmatched: 5. The CDR3 measures 16 amino acids from cysteine to phenylalanine. The read is trimmed to its CDR3 DNA, 48 bases read in frame from base 1. According to the germline V gene (reference sequence), CDR1 reads SSHAT and CDR2 reads FNYEAQ. The paper as a whole reports these results and caveats: Type 1 diabetes patients showed a moderate but significant shortening of TCRB CDR3 length in all four CD4+ subsets. PCR might favor shorter templates, but patient and control samples were amplified and corrected together, so any skew would affect both groups equally. Because small numbers of individuals were included in the HLA sub-analyses, any influence of HLA type on TCRB rearrangement was left unresolved. At VDJ recombination sites, patients with type 1 diabetes made fewer insertions and deleted more nucleotides, a pattern implying thymic rearrangement abnormalities. Naive, central memory and regulatory TCRB repertoires appeared more similar among patients than among healthy donors. Because cDNA rather than genomic DNA was sequenced, highly expressing activated cells could have been over-represented, although no difference in activation and CD3 levels was found between groups.

The High Capacity cDNA Reverse Transcription Kit was used to reverse transcribe all of the isolated RNA, meaning that expressed TCRB transcripts were what got sequenced. Deep immunoSEQ sequencing was performed on naive, central memory and regulatory T cell samples, with an average of about 4 million total reads per sample. Sorted cells were lysed in RLT buffer and RNA was extracted with DNase-treated RNeasy Micro or Mini kits, depending on cell number. Each cell subset was processed separately to prevent cross-contamination, with patient and healthy donor samples processed together. Using the immunoSEQ multiplex PCR, TCRB sequences were amplified from cDNA into 87-bp fragments spanning the CDR3 region. The amplicons were sequenced using the Illumina HiSeq platform. Concerning the study's data processing: PCR bias was corrected computationally using synthetic template baselines, and reads within Hamming distance 2 were collapsed, with unmergeable singletons discarded. By aligning reads against IMGT, V, D and J genes, CDR3 length, and insertions or deletions at six rearrangement sites were assigned. Clonotype counts were normalized to sorted cell number within each subset before computing true diversity and Gini coefficients with the tcR R package. Repertoire sharing was quantified using the overlap coefficient calculated on TCRB nucleotide sequences. Out-of-frame TCRB sequences from naive cells were analyzed to stand in for the pre-selection repertoire. TCRdb stores this immuneACCESS table with in-frame sequences only. Part of the clones is absent; in the studies checked, under half of the shortfall reflects unresolved V genes, and no reason is known for the rest. The V and J calls and clone size come from that table; D and trimming were worked out from the DNA. The sample contains about 620,000 clones, 15% to 18% of them found a single time. Of the sample, more than 0.08% is held by the ten largest clones.

The sequenced material came from naive CD4+ T cells from blood. The cell subset or site label on this specimen signifies: true naive CD4+ T cells. This receptor was obtained from a man aged 18 to 35 in good health. The rearrangement joined TRBV7-7 to TRBJ2-3; 9 bases in between match TRBD2. The nucleotides are TGTGCCAGCAGCTTAGCGCGCGGGAGGGATGCAGATACGCAGTATTTT. Its amino acids are CASSLARGRDADTQYF.